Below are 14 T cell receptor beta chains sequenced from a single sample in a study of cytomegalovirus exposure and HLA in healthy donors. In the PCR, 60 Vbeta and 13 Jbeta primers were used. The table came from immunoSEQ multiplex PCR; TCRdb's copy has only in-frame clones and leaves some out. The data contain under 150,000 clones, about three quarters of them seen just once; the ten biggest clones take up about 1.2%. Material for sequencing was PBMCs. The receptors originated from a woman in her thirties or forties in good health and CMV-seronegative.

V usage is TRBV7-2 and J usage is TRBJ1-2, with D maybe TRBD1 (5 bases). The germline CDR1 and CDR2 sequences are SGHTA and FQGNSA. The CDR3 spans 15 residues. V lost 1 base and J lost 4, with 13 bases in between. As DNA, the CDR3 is TGTGCCAGCAGCTTAGACGGGGGAGTGGGCTATGGCTACACCTTC. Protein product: CASSLDGGVGYGYTF.

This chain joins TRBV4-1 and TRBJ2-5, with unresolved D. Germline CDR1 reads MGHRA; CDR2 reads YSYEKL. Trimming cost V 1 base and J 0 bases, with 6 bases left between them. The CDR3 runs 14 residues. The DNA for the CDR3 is TGCGCCAGCAGCCAAGGGGCCTACCAAGAGACCCAGTACTTC. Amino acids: CASSQGAYQETQYF.

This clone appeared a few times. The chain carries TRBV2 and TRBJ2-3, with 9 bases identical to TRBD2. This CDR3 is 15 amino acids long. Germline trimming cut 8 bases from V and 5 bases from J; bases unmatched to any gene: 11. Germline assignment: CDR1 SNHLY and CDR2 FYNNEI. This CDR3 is CASFSGLAWKDTQYF. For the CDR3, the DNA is TGTGCCAGCTTTTCGGGACTAGCTTGGAAAGATACGCAGTATTTT.

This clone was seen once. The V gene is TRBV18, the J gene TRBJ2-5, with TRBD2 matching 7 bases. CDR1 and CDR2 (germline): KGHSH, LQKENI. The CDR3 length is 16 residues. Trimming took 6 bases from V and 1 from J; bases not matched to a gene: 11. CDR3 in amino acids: CASSPILAETQETQYF. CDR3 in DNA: TGTGCCAGCTCGCCTATCCTAGCGGAGACCCAAGAGACCCAGTACTTC.

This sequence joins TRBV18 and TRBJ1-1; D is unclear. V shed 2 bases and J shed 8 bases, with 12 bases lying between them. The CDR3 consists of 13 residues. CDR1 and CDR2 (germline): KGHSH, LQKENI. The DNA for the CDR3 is TGTGCCAGCTCACCAAGCGGATACGACGAAGCTTTCTTT. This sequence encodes CASSPSGYDEAFF.

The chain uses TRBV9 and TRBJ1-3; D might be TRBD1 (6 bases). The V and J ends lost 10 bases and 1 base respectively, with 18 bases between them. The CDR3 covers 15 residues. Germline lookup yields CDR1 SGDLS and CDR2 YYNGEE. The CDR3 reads CAGRGGNWSGNTIYF. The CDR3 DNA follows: TGTGCCGGGAGGGGGGGAAATTGGTCTGGAAACACCATATATTTT.

CDR3 loop: CASSQAGSTDTQYF. The CDR3 DNA reads TGCGCCAGCAGCCAAGCGGGGAGCACAGATACGCAGTATTTT. This chain connects TRBV4-1 to TRBJ2-3; D possibly corresponds to TRBD2 (5 bases). The CDR3 has 14 amino acids. Trimming removed 1 base from V and 0 bases from J, with 5 bases in between. The germline V gene has CDR1 MGHRA and CDR2 YSYEKL.

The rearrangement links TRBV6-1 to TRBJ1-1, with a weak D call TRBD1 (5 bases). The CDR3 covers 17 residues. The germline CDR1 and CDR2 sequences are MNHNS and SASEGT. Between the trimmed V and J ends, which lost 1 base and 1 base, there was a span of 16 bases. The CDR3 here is CASSEGSGTRANTEAFF. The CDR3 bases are TGTGCCAGCAGTGAAGGGAGCGGGACGAGGGCGAACACTGAAGCTTTCTTT.

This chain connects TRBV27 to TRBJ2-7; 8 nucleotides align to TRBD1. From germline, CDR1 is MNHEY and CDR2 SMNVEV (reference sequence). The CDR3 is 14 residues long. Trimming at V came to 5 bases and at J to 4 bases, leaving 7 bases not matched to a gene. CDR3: CASSPGTGLYEQYF. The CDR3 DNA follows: TGTGCCAGCAGTCCCGGGACAGGACTGTACGAGCAGTACTTC.

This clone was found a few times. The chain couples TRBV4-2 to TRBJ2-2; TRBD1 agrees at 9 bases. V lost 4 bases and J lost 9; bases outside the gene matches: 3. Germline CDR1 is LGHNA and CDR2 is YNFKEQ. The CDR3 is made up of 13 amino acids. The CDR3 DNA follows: TGTGCCAGCAGCCCACAGGGGGCCCGGGAGCTGTTTTTT. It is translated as CASSPQGARELFF.

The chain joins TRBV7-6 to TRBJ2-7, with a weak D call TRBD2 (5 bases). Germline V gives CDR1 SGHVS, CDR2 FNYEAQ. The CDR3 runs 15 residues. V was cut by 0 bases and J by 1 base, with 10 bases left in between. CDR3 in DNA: TGTGCCAGCAGCTTAGCGCCAGCGGAGTCCTACGAGCAGTACTTC. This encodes CASSLAPAESYEQYF.

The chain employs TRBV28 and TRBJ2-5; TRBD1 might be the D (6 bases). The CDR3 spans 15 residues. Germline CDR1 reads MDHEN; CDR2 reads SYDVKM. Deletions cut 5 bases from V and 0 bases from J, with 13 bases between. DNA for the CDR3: TGTGCCAGCAGTATCGGACAGCCTTACCAAGAGACCCAGTACTTC. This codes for CASSIGQPYQETQYF.

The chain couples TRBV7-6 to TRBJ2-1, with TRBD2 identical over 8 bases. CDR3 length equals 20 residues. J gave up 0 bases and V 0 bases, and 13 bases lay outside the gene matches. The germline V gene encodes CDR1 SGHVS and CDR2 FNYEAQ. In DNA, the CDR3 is TGTGCCAGCAGCTTAGCGGGGTGGGGTAGCGGGGCCGGCTCCTACAATGAGCAGTTCTTC. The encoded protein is CASSLAGWGSGAGSYNEQFF.

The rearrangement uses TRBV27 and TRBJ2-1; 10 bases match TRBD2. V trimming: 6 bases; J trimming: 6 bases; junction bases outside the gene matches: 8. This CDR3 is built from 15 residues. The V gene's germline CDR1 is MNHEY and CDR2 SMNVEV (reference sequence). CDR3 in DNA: TGTGCCAGCAGCCCCCTAGCGGGGGTGTTCAATGAGCAGTTCTTC. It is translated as CASSPLAGVFNEQFF.